These 9 T cell receptor beta chains originate from one sample sequenced in a study of cytomegalovirus exposure and HLA in healthy donors. PCR primers comprised 60 Vbeta and 13 Jbeta primers. Some clones are missing from TCRdb's copy, which holds only in-frame ones; the method was immunoSEQ multiplex PCR. The data show about 140,000 clones, roughly 82% seen once. The sample taken for sequencing was PBMCs. The receptors originated from a man in his late teens or twenties in good health and CMV-seropositive.

The rearrangement uses TRBV19 and TRBJ2-7, with 7 positions matching TRBD1. The CDR3 extends over 13 amino acids. V lost 10 bases, J lost 1 base, and 7 bases stayed unmatched. Germline V gene sequence: CDR1 LNHDA, CDR2 SQIVND (reference sequence). The CDR3 protein is CATVDRASYEQYF. The CDR3 nucleotides read TGTGCCACTGTCGACAGGGCGTCCTACGAGCAGTACTTC. Together with reference TRBV19 and TRBJ2-7, the CDR3 gives the full variable domain: DGGITQSPKYLFRKEGQNVTLSCEQNLNHDAMYWYRQDPGQGLRLIYYSQIVNDFQKGDIAEGYSVSREKKESFPLTVTSAQKNPTAFYLCATVDRASYEQYFGPGTRLTVT.

There are a few counts of this clone. The chain recombines TRBV25-1 with TRBJ1-5, with 7 bases aligning to TRBD1. The CDR3 has 14 amino acids. Germline values: CDR1 MGHDK, CDR2 SYGVNS. With 5 bases clipped from V and 3 bases from J, the junction kept 4 bases outside the gene matches. CDR3 sequence (DNA): TGTGCCAGCAGTAAGACAGGGACCAATCAGCCCCAGCATTTT. Its translation: CASSKTGTNQPQHF.

Concerning this clone itself: Compared with germline, one end of the junction differs, possibly owing to a read error. The V call is TRBV14, the J call TRBJ1-5, with TRBD1 matching over 7 bases. Germline V gene data show CDR1 as SGHDN and CDR2 as FVKESK. The CDR3 loop spans 13 amino acids. CDR3 nucleotide sequence: TGTGCCAGCAGCCAGGCCCCCTGGACAGGAGGGGTTTGG. Translating it yields CASSQAPWTGGVW.

J is TRBJ2-7 and V is TRBV10-1, with 8 bases lining up with TRBD1. Germline trimming cut 1 base from V and 2 bases from J; bases unmatched to any gene: 4. The CDR3 length is 15 residues. The germline CDR1 and CDR2 sequences are WNHNN and SYGVQD (reference sequence). CDR3 sequence: CASSEYTTGAYEQYF. Here the CDR3 DNA reads TGCGCCAGCAGTGAGTATACGACAGGGGCCTACGAGCAGTACTTC.

The V gene is TRBV28, the J gene TRBJ1-5; tentative D call: TRBD1 (6 bases). The germline V gene encodes CDR1 MDHEN and CDR2 SYDVKM. Trimming took off 6 bases at V and 7 bases at J, with 13 bases between the two ends. CDR3 size: 13 residues. The CDR3 nucleotides read TGTGCCAGCAGCCCACAGGGCGGGCAGCCCCAGCATTTT. This encodes CASSPQGGQPQHF.

V is TRBV19 and J is TRBJ2-5, with 7 bases fitting TRBD2. The V and J ends lost 4 bases and 5 bases, in that order; junction bases with no gene match: 7. The germline V gene encodes CDR1 LNHDA and CDR2 SQIVND (reference sequence). This CDR3 has 14 residues. CDR3 loop: CASSTGREPETQYF. The CDR3 bases are TGTGCCAGTAGTACGGGGAGGGAGCCCGAGACCCAGTACTTC.

The rearrangement uses TRBV30 and TRBJ1-5; 8 bases align to TRBD1. Germline V gene data show CDR1 as GTSNPN and CDR2 as SVGIG (reference sequence). After removal of 1 base from V and 2 bases from J, the junction contained 1 base not matched to a gene. The CDR3 runs to 14 residues. The CDR3 DNA sequence: TGTGCCTGGAGTGAGGGACAGGGCAATCAGCCCCAGCATTTT. It encodes CAWSEGQGNQPQHF.

The gene calls are TRBV7-6 and TRBJ2-5, with D tentatively TRBD2 (5 bases). V was trimmed by 5 bases and J by 5 bases, leaving 18 bases between them. This CDR3 has 15 residues. The germline V gene has CDR1 SGHVS and CDR2 FNYEAQ. The CDR3, as DNA: TGTGCCAGCAGCCAATATGCGGGCGGGTCGGAGACCCAGTACTTC. Translated: CASSQYAGGSETQYF. Combining the CDR3 with reference TRBV7-6 and TRBJ2-5 gives the whole variable domain GAGVSQSPRYKVTKRGQDVALRCDPISGHVSLYWYRQALGQGPEFLTYFNYEAQQDKSGLPNDRFSAERPEGSISTLTIQRTEQRDSAMYRCASSQYAGGSETQYFGPGTRLLVL.

The table lists this clone with a few counts. This chain joins TRBV12-5 and TRBJ2-2; a weak D match, TRBD2 (5 bases). Germline-derived CDR1 and CDR2 are LGHNT and FRNRAP. Trimming took off 0 bases at V and 4 bases at J, with 6 bases between the two ends. The CDR3 is 14 residues long. CDR3 DNA sequence: TGTGCTAGTGGTTTGGTAGGAGGCACCGGGGAGCTGTTTTTT. As protein: CASGLVGGTGELFF. Full variable domain (missing parts from reference TRBV12-5 and TRBJ2-2): DARVTQTPRHKVTEMGQEVTMRCQPILGHNTVFWYRQTMMQGLELLAYFRNRAPLDDSGMPKDRFSAEMPDATLATLKIQPSEPRDSAVYFCASGLVGGTGELFFGEGSRLTVL.